This T cell receptor beta chain was obtained from a study of human T cells and chemical hapten exposure. The CDR3 is made up of 16 amino acids. Germline V gene lookup returns CDR1 SGHAT and CDR2 FQDESV (reference sequence). The V and J ends lost 4 bases and 3 bases, in that order; junction bases with no gene match: 9. TCRdb called the RACE reads again in MiXCR, with one record for every CDR3 protein. The sample yields around 180,000 distinct CDR3 sequences, 30% seen once. Time point here: pre-sensitization, week 0. Noted treatment: therapeutic diphenylcyclopropenone sensitization with weekly scalp DPC. Sequencing started from total RNA isolated from unfractionated whole blood.

The clonotype comes from a woman younger than 45 with alopecia areata. Some clones in this sample may be carry-over from other donors' samples. The specimen was whole blood, collected in connection with sensitization to the hapten diphenylcyclopropenone (DPC). The V gene is TRBV11-1, the J gene TRBJ2-1; the match to TRBD2 covers 7 bases. The CDR3 DNA sequence: TGTGCCAGCAGCTCCAGTGCGGGAGTAATCTACAATGAGCAGTTCTTC. Its protein is CASSSSAGVIYNEQFF.